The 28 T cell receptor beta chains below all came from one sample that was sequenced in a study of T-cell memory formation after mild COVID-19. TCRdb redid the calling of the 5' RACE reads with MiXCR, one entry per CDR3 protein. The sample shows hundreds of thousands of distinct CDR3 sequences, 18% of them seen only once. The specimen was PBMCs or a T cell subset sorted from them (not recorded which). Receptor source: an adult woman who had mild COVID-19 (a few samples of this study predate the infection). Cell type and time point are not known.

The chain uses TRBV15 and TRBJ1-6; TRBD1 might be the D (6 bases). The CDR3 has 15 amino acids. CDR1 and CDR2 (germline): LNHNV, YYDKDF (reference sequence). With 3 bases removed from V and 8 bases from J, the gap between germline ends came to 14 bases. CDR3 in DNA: TGTGCCACCAGCAGGGAACAGGGATACCATTCACCCCTCCACTTT. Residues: CATSREQGYHSPLHF.

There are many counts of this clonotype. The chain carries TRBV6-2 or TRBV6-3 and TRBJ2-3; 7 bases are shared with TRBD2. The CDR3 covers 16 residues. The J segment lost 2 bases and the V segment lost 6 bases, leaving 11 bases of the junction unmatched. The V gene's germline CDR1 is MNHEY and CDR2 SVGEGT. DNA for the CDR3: TGTGCCAGCAGCACCTGGGGAGCGGGGAACACAGATACGCAGTATTTT. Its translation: CASSTWGAGNTDTQYF.

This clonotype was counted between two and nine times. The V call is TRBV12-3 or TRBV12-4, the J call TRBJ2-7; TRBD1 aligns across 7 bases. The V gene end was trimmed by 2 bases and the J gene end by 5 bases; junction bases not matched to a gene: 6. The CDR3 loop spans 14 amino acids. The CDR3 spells CASSLLKGGHEQYF. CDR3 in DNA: TGTGCCAGCAGTTTATTAAAAGGGGGCCACGAGCAGTACTTC.

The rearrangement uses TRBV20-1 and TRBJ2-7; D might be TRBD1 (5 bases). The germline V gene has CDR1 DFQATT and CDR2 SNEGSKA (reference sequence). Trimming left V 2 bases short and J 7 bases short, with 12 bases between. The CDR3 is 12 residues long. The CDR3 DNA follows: TGCAGTGCTAGACAGGGCTCACTAGAGCAGTACTTC. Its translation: CSARQGSLEQYF.

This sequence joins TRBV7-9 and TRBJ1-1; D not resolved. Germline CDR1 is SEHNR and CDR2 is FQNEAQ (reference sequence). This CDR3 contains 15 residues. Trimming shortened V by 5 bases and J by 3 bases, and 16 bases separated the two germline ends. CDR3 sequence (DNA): TGTGCCAGCAGCCCCACGACGATTTTCGACACTGAAGCTTTCTTT. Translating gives CASSPTTIFDTEAFF.

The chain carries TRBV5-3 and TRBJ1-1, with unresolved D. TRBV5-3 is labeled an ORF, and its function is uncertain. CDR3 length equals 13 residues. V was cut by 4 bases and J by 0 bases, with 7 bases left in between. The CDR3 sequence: CARSGEMNTEAFF. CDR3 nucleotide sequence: TGTGCCAGAAGCGGGGAAATGAACACTGAAGCTTTCTTT.

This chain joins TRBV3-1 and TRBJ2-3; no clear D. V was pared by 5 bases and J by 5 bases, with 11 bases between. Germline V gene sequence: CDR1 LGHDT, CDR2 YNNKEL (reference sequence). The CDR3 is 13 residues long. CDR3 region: CASSRRIGDTQYF. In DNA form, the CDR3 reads TGTGCCAGCAGCAGAAGGATCGGAGATACGCAGTATTTT.

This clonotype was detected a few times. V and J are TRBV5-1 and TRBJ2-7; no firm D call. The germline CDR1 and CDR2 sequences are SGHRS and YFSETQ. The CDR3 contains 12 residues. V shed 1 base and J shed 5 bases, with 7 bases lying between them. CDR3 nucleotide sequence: TGCGCCAGCAGCTTGACTTCTAACGAGCAGTACTTC. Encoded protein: CASSLTSNEQYF.

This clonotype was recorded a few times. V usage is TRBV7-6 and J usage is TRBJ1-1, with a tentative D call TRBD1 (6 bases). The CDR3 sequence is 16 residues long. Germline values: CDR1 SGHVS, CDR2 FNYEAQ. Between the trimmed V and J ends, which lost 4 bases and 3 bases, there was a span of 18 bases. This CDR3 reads CASSSYREGTDTEAFF. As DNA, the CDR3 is TGTGCCAGCAGCTCTTACAGGGAGGGGACGGACACTGAAGCTTTCTTT.

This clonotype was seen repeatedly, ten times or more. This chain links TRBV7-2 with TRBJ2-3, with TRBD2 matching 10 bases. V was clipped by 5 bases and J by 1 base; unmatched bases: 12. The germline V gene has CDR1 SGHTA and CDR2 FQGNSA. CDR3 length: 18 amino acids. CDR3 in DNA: TGTGCCAGCAGCCCCATGCGGCTAGCGGGAGCCGGCACAGATACGCAGTATTTT. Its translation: CASSPMRLAGAGTDTQYF.

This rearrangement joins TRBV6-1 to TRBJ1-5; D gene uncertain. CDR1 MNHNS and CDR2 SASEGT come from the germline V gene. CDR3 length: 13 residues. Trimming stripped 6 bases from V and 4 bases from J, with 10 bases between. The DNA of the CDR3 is TGTGCCAGCAGCGCCACGTCGAATCAGCCCCAGCATTTT. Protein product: CASSATSNQPQHF.

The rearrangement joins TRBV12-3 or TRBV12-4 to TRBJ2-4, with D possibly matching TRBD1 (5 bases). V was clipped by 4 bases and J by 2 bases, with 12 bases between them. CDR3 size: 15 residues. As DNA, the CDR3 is TGTGCCAGCAGTTCTCCAGGGTTAACCAAAAACATTCAGTACTTC. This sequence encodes CASSSPGLTKNIQYF.

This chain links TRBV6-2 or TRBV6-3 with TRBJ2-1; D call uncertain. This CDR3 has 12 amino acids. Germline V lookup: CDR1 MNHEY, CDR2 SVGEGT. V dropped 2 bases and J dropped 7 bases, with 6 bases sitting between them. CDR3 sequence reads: CASSYVLNEQFF. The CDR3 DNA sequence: TGTGCCAGCAGTTACGTATTGAATGAGCAGTTCTTC.

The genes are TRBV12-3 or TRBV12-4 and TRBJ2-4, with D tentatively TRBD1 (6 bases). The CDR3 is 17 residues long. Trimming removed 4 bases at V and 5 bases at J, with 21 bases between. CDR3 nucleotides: TGTGCCAGCAGTTCCCTCCGTCCAGGGGTGGGTGAAAACATTCAGTACTTC. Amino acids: CASSSLRPGVGENIQYF.

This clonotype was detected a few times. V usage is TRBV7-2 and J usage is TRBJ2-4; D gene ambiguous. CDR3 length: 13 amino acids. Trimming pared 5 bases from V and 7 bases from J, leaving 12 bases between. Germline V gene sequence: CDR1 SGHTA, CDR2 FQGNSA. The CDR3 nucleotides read TGTGCCAGCAGCCCCCCGGGCCGGAACATTCAGTACTTC. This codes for CASSPPGRNIQYF.

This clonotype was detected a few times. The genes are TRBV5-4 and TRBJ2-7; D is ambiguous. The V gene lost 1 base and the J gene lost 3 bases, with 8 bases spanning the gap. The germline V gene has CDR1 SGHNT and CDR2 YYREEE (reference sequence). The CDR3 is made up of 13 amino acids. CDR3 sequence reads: CASSLWDHYEQYF. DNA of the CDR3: TGTGCCAGCAGCTTGTGGGATCACTACGAGCAGTACTTC.

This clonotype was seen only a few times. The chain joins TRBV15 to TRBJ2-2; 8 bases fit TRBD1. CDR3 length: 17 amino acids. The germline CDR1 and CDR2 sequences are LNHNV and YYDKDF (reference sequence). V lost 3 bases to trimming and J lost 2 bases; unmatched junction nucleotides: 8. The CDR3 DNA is TGTGCCACCAGCAGGGACAACAGGGGGGTAAACACCGGGGAGCTGTTTTTT. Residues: CATSRDNRGVNTGELFF.

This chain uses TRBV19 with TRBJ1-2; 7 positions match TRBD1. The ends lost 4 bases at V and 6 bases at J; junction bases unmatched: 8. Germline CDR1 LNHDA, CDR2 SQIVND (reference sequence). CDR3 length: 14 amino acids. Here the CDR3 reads CASSRDRVVNGYTF. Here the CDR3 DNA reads TGTGCCAGTAGTAGAGACAGGGTGGTAAATGGCTACACCTTC.

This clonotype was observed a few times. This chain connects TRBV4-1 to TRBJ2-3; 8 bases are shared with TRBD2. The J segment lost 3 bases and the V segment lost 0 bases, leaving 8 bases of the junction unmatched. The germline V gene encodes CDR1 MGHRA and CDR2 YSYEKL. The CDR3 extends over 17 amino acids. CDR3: CASSQDSAGARTDTQYF. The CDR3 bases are TGCGCCAGCAGCCAAGACTCAGCGGGGGCGAGGACAGATACGCAGTATTTT.

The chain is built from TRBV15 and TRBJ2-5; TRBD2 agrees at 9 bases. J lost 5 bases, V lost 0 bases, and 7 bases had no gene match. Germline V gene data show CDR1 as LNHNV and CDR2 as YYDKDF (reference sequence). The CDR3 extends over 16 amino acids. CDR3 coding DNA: TGTGCCACCAGCAGAGATAAAGGGACTAGCAGGGAGACCCAGTACTTC. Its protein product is CATSRDKGTSRETQYF.

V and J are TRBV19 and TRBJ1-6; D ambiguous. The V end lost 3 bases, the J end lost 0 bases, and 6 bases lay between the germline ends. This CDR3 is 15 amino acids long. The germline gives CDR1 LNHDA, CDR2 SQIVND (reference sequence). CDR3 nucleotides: TGTGCCAGTAGTATGTCGGGCTCCTATAATTCACCCCTCCACTTT. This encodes CASSMSGSYNSPLHF.

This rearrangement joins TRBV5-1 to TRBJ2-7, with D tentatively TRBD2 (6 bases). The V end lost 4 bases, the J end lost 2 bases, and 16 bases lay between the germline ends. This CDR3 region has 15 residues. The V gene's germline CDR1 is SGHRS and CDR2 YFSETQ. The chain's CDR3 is CASSGDGWRAYEQYF. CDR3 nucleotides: TGCGCCAGCAGCGGGGACGGCTGGAGGGCCTACGAGCAGTACTTC.

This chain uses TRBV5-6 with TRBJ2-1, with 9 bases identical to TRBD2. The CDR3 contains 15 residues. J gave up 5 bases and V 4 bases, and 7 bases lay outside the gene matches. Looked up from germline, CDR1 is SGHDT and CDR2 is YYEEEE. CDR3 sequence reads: CASSTPTSGNNEQFF. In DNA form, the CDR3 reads TGTGCCAGCAGCACCCCGACTAGCGGCAACAATGAGCAGTTCTTC. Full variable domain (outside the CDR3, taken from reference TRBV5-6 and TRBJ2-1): DAGVTQSPTHLIKTRGQQVTLRCSPKSGHDTVSWYQQALGQGPQFIFQYYEEEERQRGNFPDRFSGHQFPNYSSELNVNALLLGDSALYLCASSTPTSGNNEQFFGPGTRLTVL.

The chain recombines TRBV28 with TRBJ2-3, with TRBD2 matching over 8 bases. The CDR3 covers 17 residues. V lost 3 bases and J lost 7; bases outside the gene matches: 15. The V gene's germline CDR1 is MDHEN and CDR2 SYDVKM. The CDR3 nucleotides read TGTGCCAGCAGTTTGCCCCTTGGTAGCGGGGTAGGGAATACGCAGTATTTT. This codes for CASSLPLGSGVGNTQYF.

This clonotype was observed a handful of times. For the CDR3, the DNA is TGTGCCAGCAGCTCCAGCGGGGCGAACACCGGGGAGCTGTTTTTT. Encoded protein: CASSSSGANTGELFF. The chain carries TRBV11-3 and TRBJ2-2, with 7 bases fitting TRBD2. Germline V CDR1 and CDR2: SGHNT, YENEEA. The CDR3 loop spans 15 amino acids. V lost 4 bases and J lost 0; bases outside the gene matches: 2.

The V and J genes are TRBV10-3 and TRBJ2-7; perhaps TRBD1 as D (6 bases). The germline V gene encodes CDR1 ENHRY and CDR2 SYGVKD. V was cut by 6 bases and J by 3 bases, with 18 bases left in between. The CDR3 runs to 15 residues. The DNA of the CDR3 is TGTGCCATCAGCGGGGACAAGTCCCACAACTACGAGCAGTACTTC. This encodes CAISGDKSHNYEQYF.

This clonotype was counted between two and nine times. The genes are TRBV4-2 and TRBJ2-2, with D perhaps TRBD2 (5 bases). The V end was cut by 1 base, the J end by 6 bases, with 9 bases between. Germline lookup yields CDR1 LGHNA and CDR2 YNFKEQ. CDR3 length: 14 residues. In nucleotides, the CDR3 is TGTGCCAGCAGCCAAGCAGCGGATGCCGGGGAGCTGTTTTTT. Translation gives CASSQAADAGELFF.

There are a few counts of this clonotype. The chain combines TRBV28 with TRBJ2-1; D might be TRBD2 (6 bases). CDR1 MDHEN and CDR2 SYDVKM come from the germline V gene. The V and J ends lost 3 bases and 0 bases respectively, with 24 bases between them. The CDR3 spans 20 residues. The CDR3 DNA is TGTGCCAGCAGTTTCCACCGTTACCCTTCGACTAGATCCTCCTACAATGAGCAGTTCTTC. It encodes CASSFHRYPSTRSSYNEQFF.